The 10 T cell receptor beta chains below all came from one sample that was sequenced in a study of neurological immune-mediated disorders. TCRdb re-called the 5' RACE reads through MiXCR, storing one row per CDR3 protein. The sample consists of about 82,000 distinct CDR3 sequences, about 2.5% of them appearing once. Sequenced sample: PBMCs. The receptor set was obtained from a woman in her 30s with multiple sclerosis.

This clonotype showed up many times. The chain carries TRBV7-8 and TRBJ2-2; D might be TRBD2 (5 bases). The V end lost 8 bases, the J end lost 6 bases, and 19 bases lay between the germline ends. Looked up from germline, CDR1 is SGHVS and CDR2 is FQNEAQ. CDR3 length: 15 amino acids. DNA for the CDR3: TGTGCCAGCCGATACTACGAGGGTATGGCCGGGGAGCTGTTTTTT. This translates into CASRYYEGMAGELFF.

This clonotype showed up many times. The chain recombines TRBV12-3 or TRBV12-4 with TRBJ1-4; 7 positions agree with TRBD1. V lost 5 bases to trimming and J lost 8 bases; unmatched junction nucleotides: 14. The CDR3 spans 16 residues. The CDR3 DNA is TGTGCCAGCAGTCAGGATTACAGGGGAGTGGGCGAAAAACTGTTTTTT. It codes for CASSQDYRGVGEKLFF.

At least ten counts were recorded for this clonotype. This CDR3 reads CSVLLAASYEQYF. CDR3 coding DNA: TGCAGCGTGCTACTAGCGGCCTCCTACGAGCAGTACTTC. This chain joins TRBV29-1 and TRBJ2-7; 8 bases are a match to TRBD2. This CDR3 region has 13 residues. Germline loops: CDR1 SQVTM, CDR2 ANQGSEA. The J segment lost 0 bases and the V segment lost 6 bases, leaving 4 bases of the junction unmatched.

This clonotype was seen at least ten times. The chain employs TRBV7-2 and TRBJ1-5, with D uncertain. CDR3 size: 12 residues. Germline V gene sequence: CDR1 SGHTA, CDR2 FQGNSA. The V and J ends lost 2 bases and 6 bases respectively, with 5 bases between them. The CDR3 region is CASSLLGQPQHF. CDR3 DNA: TGTGCCAGCAGCTTATTAGGTCAGCCCCAGCATTTT.

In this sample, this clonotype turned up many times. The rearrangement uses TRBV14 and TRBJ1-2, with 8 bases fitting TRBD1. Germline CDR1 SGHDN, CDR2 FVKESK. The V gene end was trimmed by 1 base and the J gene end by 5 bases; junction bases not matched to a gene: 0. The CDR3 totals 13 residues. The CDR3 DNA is TGTGCCAGCAGCCAAGGACAGGGGTATGGCTACACCTTC. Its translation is CASSQGQGYGYTF.

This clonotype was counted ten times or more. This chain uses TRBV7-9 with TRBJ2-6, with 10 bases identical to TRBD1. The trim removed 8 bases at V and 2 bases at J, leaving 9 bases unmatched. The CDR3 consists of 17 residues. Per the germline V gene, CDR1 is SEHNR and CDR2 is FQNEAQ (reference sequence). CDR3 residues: CASDSGTGDPGANVLTF. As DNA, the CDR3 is TGTGCCAGCGATTCCGGGACAGGGGATCCTGGGGCCAACGTCCTGACTTTC.

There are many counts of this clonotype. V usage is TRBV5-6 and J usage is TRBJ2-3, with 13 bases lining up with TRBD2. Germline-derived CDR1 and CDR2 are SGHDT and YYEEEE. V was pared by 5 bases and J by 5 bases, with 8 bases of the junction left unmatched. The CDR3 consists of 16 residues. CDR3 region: CASSLGLAGDGDTQYF. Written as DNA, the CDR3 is TGTGCCAGCAGTCTCGGACTAGCGGGAGACGGAGATACGCAGTATTTT.

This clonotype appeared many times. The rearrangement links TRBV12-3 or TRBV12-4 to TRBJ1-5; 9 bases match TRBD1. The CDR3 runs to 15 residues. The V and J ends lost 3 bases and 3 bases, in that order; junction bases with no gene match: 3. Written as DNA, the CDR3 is TGTGCCAGCAGTTTCAGACAGGGGGTCAATCAGCCCCAGCATTTT. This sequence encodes CASSFRQGVNQPQHF.

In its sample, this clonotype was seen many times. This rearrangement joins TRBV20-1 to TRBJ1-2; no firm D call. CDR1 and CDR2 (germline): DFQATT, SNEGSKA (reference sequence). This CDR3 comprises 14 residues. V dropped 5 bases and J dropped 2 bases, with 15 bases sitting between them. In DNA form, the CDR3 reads TGCAGTGCTGGGTCGGGCTGGCAGAACTATGGCTACACCTTC. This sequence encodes CSAGSGWQNYGYTF.

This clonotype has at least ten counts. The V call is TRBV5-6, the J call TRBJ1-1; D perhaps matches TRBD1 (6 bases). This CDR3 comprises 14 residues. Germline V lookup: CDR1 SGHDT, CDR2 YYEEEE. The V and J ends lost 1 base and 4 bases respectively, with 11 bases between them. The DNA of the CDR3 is TGTGCCAGCAGCTTGTATGGGGGGCGCACTGAAGCTTTCTTT. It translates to CASSLYGGRTEAFF.